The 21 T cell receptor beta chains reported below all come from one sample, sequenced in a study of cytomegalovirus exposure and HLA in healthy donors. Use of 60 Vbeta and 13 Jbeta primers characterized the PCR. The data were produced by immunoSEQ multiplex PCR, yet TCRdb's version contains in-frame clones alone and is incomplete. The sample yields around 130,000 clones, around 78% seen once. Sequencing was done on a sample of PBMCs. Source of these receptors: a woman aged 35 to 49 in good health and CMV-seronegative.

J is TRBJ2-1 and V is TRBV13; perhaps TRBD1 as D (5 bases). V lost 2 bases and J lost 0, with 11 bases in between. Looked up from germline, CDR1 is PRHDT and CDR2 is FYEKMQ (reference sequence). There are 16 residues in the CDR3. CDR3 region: CASSLKGRSSYNEQFF. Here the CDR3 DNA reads TGTGCCAGCAGCTTAAAGGGGCGCAGCTCCTACAATGAGCAGTTCTTC.

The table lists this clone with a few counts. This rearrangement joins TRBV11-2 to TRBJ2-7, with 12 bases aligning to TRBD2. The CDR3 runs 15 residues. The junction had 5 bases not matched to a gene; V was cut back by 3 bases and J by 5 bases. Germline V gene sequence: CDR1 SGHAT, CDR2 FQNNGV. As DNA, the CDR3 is TGTGCCAGCAGCTTGATGCTAGCGGGAGGGAACGAGCAGTACTTC. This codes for CASSLMLAGGNEQYF.

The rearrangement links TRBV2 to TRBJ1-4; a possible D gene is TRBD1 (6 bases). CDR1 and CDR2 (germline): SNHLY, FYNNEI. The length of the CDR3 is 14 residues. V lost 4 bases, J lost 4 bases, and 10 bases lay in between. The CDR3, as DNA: TGTGCCAGCAGTGCCCGACAGGATAATGAAAAACTGTTTTTT. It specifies CASSARQDNEKLFF. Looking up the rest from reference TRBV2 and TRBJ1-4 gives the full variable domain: EPEVTQTPSHQVTQMGQEVILRCVPISNHLYFYWYRQILGQKVEFLVSFYNNEISEKSEIFDDQFSVERPDGSNFTLKIRSTKLEDSAMYFCASSARQDNEKLFFGSGTQLSVL.

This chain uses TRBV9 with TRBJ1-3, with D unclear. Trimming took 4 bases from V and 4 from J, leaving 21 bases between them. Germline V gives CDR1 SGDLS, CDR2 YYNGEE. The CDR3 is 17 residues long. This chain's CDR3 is CASSSTRELTRGNTIYF. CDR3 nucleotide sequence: TGTGCCAGCAGCTCTACGAGGGAACTGACAAGGGGAAACACCATATATTTT.

The CDR3 region is CASSLTSGGSDEQYF. The CDR3 DNA reads as TGTGCCAGCAGCCTGACTAGCGGGGGGTCCGACGAGCAGTACTTC. J is TRBJ2-7 and V is TRBV5-6; 13 bases agree with TRBD2. The CDR3 sequence is 15 residues long. J lost 5 bases, V lost 4 bases, and 6 bases had no gene match. The V gene's germline CDR1 is SGHDT and CDR2 YYEEEE. The whole variable domain, filled in from reference TRBV5-6 and TRBJ2-7, reads DAGVTQSPTHLIKTRGQQVTLRCSPKSGHDTVSWYQQALGQGPQFIFQYYEEEERQRGNFPDRFSGHQFPNYSSELNVNALLLGDSALYLCASSLTSGGSDEQYFGPGTRLTVT.

CDR3 residues: CASSLWGVRDSPLHF. CDR3 DNA sequence: TGTGCCAGCAGCCTTTGGGGGGTCAGGGATTCACCCCTCCACTTT. This chain links TRBV7-9 with TRBJ1-6; D possibly corresponds to TRBD1 (5 bases). This CDR3 is built from 15 residues. The ends were cut back, 5 bases at V and 8 bases at J, with 16 bases in the middle. Per germline, CDR1 SEHNR and CDR2 FQNEAQ (reference sequence). The variable domain in full, completed from reference TRBV7-9 and TRBJ1-6, reads DTGVSQNPRHKITKRGQNVTFRCDPISEHNRLYWYRQTLGQGPEFLTYFQNEAQLEKSRLLSDRFSAERPKGSFSTLEIQRTEQGDSAMYLCASSLWGVRDSPLHFGNGTRLTVT.

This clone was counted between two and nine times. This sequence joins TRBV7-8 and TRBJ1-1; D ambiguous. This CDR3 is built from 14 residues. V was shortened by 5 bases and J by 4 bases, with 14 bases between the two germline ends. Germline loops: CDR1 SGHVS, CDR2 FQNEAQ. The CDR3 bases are TGTGCCAGCAGCCGCCAAGAGGTGAGCACTGAAGCTTTCTTT. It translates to CASSRQEVSTEAFF.

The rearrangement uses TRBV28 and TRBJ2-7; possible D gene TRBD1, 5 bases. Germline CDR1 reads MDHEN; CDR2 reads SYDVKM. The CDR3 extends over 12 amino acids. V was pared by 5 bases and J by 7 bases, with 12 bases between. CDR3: CASSVGHLEQYF. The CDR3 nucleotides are TGTGCCAGCAGTGTCGGACACCTTGAGCAGTACTTC. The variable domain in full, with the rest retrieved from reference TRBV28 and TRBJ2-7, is DVKVTQSSRYLVKRTGEKVFLECVQDMDHENMFWYRQDPGLGLRLIYFSYDVKMKEKGDIPEGYSVSREKKERFSLILESASTNQTSMYLCASSVGHLEQYFGPGTRLTVT.

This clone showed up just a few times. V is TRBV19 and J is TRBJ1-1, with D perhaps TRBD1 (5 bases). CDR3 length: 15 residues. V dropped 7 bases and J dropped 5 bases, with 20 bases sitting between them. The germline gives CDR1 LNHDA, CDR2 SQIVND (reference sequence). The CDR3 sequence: CASTSLGGVWTEAFF. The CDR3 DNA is TGTGCCAGTACCTCCCTTGGGGGGGTTTGGACTGAAGCTTTCTTT.

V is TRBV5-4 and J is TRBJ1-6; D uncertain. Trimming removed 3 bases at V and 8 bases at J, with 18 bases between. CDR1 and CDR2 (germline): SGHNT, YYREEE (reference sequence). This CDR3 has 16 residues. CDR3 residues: CASSSLVGPLDSPLHF. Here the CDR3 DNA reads TGTGCCAGCAGCTCCCTTGTGGGCCCCCTGGATTCACCCCTCCACTTT.

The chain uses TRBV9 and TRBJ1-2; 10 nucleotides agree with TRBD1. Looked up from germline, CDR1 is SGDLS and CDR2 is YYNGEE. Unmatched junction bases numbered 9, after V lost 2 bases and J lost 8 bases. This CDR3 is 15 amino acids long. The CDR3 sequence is CASSVGGTGVFGYTF. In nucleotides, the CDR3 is TGTGCCAGCAGCGTGGGGGGGACAGGGGTTTTCGGCTACACCTTC.

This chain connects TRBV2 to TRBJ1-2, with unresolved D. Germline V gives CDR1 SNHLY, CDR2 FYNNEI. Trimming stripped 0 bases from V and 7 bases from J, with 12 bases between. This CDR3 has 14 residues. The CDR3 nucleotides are TGTGCCAGCAGTGAAGCGGTAGCAGCAAGTGGCTACACCTTC. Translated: CASSEAVAASGYTF. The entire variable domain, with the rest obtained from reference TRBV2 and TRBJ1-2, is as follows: EPEVTQTPSHQVTQMGQEVILRCVPISNHLYFYWYRQILGQKVEFLVSFYNNEISEKSEIFDDQFSVERPDGSNFTLKIRSTKLEDSAMYFCASSEAVAASGYTFGSGTRLTVV.

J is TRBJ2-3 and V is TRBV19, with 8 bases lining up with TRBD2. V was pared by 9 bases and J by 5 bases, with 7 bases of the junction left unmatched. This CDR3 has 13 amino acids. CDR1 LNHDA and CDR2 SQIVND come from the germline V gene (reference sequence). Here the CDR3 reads CASGGGAEDTQYF. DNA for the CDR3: TGTGCCAGCGGGGGGGGAGCAGAAGATACGCAGTATTTT.

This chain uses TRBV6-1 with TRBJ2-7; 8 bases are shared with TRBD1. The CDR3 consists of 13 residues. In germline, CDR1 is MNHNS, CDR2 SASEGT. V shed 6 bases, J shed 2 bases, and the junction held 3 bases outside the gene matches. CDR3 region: CASRDRDPYEQYF. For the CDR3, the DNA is TGTGCCAGCAGGGACAGGGACCCCTACGAGCAGTACTTC.

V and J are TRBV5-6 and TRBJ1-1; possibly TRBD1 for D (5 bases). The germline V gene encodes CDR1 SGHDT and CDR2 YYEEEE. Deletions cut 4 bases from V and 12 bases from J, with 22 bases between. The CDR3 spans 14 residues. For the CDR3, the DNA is TGTGCCAGCAGCCGGGGGGACGGCCTAGGAGGTACTTTCTTT. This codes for CASSRGDGLGGTFF.

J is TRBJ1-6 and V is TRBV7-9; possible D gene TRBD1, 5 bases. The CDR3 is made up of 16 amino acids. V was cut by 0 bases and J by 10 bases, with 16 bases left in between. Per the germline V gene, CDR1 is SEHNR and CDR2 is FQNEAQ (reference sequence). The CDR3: CASSLARAQGGSPLHF. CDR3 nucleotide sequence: TGTGCCAGCAGCTTAGCGCGAGCCCAGGGTGGATCACCCCTCCACTTT.

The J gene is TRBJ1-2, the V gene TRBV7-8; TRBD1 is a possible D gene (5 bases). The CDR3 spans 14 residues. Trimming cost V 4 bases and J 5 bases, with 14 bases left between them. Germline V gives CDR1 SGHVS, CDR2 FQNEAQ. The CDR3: CASSSSGGGYGYTF. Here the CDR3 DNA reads TGTGCCAGCAGCTCCTCTGGGGGGGGGTATGGCTACACCTTC.

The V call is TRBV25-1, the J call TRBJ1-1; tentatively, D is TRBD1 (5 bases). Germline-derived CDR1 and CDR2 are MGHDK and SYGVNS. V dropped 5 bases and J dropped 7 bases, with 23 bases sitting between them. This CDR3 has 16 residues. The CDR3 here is CASSKFGGVGGGEAFF. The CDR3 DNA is TGTGCCAGCAGTAAATTTGGGGGAGTGGGGGGAGGTGAAGCTTTCTTT.

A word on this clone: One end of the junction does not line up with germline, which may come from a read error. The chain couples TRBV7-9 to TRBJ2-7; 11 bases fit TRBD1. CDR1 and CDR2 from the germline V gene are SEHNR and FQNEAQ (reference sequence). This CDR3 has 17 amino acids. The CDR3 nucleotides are TGTGCCAGCAACTTAGAGTTTCCGGGACAGGGGGCCTACGAGCAGTACTTC. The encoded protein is CASNLEFPGQGAYEQYF.

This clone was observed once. The DNA for the CDR3 is TGTGCCATCAAAGGCGACAGGGGCTACGAGCAGTACTTC. Translation: CAIKGDRGYEQYF. The chain links TRBV10-3 to TRBJ2-7; 8 positions agree with TRBD1. V lost 7 bases to trimming and J lost 3 bases; unmatched junction nucleotides: 5. Germline V gene lookup returns CDR1 ENHRY and CDR2 SYGVKD. The CDR3 has 13 residues.

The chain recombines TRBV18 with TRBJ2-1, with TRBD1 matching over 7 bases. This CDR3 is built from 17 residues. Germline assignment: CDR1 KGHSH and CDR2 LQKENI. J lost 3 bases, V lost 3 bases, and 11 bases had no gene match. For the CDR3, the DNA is TGTGCCAGCTCACCGACTATACCGGGACAGAGCTACAATGAGCAGTTCTTC. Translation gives CASSPTIPGQSYNEQFF. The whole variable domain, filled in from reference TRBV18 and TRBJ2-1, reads NAGVMQNPRHLVRRRGQEARLRCSPMKGHSHVYWYRQLPEEGLKFMVYLQKENIIDESGMPKERFSAEFPKEGPSILRIQQVVRGDSAAYFCASSPTIPGQSYNEQFFGPGTRLTVL.